The rows below give T cell receptor beta chains drawn from one sample of a study of Graves' ophthalmopathy and Graves' hyperthyroidism. TCRdb redid the calling of the multiplex PCR reads with MiXCR, one entry per CDR3 protein. This table has some 350,000 distinct CDR3 sequences, approximately 18% appearing once. The sequencing input was peripheral blood. The source is an adult woman with stable Graves' hyperthyroidism. Both conserved end residues are part of each CDR3. The order of the fields is CDR3 length, D gene, J gene, clone size, V gene, CDR3 protein, CDR3 DNA. The D gene is left open where the match is weak. Clone size is given for some rows only: seen once, a few or many times, or a class if the clone is expanded.

>14|.|TRBJ2-5|many|TRBV20-1
CSASSGAPTTAQYF
TGCAGTGCTAGTAGTGGGGCGCCCACCACGGCCCAGTACTTC
>19|TRBD2|TRBJ2-4|many|TRBV6-2/TRBV6-3
CASTPGLAGINLAKNIQYF
TGTGCCAGCACCCCAGGACTAGCGGGGATAAACCTAGCCAAAAACATTCAGTACTTC
>15|.|TRBJ2-5|many|TRBV25-1
CASSDPPTAGETQYF
TGTGCCAGCAGTGATCCTCCTACCGCCGGGGAGACCCAGTACTTC
>17|.|TRBJ2-7|.|TRBV7-8
CASSFRRGRVSSHEQYF
TGTGCCAGCAGTTTTCGTAGGGGCAGGGTCAGCTCTCACGAGCAGTACTTC
>16|.|TRBJ2-7|.|TRBV4-1
CASSQSWRGETYEQYF
TGCGCCAGCAGCCAGTCATGGCGGGGTGAAACCTACGAGCAGTACTTC
>15|TRBD1|TRBJ2-7|many|TRBV11-2
CASSATRDREHEQYF
TGTGCCAGCAGCGCAACCCGGGACAGGGAACACGAGCAGTACTTC
>15|.|TRBJ1-5|.|TRBV6-2/TRBV6-3
CASRYADYSNQPQHF
TGTGCCAGCAGGTACGCTGATTATAGCAATCAGCCCCAGCATTTT
>16|TRBD2|TRBJ2-2|few|TRBV11-2
CASSTRLAGVGGELFF
TGTGCCAGCAGCACCCGACTAGCGGGAGTCGGCGGGGAGCTGTTTTTT
>16|TRBD1|TRBJ2-7|many|TRBV11-1
CASSRSGGTGLYEQYF
TGTGCCAGCAGCCGCAGCGGCGGGACAGGGCTTTACGAGCAGTACTTC
>16|.|TRBJ1-3|.|TRBV4-3
CASSQDDSFSGNTIYF
TGCGCCAGCAGCCAAGATGACAGCTTCTCTGGAAACACCATATATTTT
>13|.|TRBJ1-1|.|TRBV6-1
CASGHRKPGEAFF
TGTGCCAGCGGACACAGGAAGCCCGGTGAAGCTTTCTTT
>13|TRBD1|TRBJ1-1|.|TRBV6-2/TRBV6-3
CASRRDRAPEAFF
TGTGCCAGCAGAAGGGACAGGGCCCCTGAAGCTTTCTTT
>12|.|TRBJ1-1|many|TRBV18
CASSPRDTEAFF
TGTGCCAGCTCACCCAGAGACACTGAAGCTTTCTTT
>15|TRBD1|TRBJ2-2|many|TRBV5-1
CASSLGQGATGELFF
TGCGCCAGCAGCTTGGGGCAGGGGGCGACCGGGGAGCTGTTTTTT
>15|.|TRBJ2-7|.|TRBV2
CASRQDGDPSYEQYF
TGTGCCAGCAGACAAGACGGGGACCCTTCCTACGAGCAGTACTTC
>17|TRBD2|TRBJ2-2|many|TRBV6-2/TRBV6-3
CASRRRTSLGYTGELFF
TGTGCCAGCAGGCGACGGACTAGCTTGGGTTACACCGGGGAGCTGTTTTTT
>13|TRBD1|TRBJ1-2|.|TRBV25-1
CASKGQGAYGYTF
TGTGCCAGCAAAGGACAGGGCGCCTATGGCTACACCTTC
>14|.|TRBJ2-5|many|TRBV7-2
CASSPQTPFETQYF
TGTGCCAGCAGCCCCCAAACTCCATTCGAGACCCAGTACTTC
>15|.|TRBJ2-2|.|TRBV20-1
CSARGDRFHTGELFF
TGCAGTGCTAGAGGAGACAGGTTTCACACCGGGGAGCTGTTTTTT
>12|TRBD2|TRBJ2-7|many|TRBV12-5
CASRGSVYEQYF
TGTGCTAGTCGCGGGAGTGTCTACGAGCAGTACTTC
>14|.|TRBJ1-3|many|TRBV2
CASSELTSGNTIYF
TGTGCCAGCAGTGAACTTACCTCTGGAAACACCATATATTTT
>15|.|TRBJ2-7|many|TRBV10-3
CAISEFRQTPYEQYF
TGTGCCATCAGTGAATTTCGACAGACTCCTTACGAGCAGTACTTC
>13|.|TRBJ2-7|few|TRBV29-1
CSGIQGPGYEQYF
TGCAGCGGCATACAGGGTCCAGGCTACGAGCAGTACTTC
>19|TRBD1|TRBJ2-7|many|TRBV13
CASSLGPDPMGQGRYEQYF
TGTGCCAGCAGCTTAGGCCCCGATCCGATGGGACAGGGCCGCTACGAGCAGTACTTC